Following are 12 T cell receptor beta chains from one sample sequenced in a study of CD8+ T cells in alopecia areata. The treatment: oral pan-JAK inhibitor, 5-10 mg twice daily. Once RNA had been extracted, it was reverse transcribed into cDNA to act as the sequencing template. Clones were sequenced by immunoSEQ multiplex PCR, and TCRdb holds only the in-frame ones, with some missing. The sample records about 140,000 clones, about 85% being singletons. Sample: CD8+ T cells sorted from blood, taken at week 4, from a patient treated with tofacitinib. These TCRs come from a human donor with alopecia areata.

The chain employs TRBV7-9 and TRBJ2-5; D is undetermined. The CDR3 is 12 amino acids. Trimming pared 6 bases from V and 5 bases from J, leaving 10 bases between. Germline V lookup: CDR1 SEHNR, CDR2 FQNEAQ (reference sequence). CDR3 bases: TGTGCCAGCAGTCCCCCGGCGGAGACCCAGTACTTC. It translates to CASSPPAETQYF.

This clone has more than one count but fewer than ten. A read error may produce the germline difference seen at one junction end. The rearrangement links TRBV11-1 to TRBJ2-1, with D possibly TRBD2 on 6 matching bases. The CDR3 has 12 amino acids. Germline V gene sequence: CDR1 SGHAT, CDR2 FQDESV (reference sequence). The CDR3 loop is CASRLGTNEQFF. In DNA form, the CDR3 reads TGTGCCAGCAGATTAGGGACTAATGAGCAGTTCTTC.

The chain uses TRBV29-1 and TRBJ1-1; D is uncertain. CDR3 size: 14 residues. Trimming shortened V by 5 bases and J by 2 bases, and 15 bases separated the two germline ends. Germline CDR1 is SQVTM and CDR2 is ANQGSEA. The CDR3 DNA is TGCAGCGTTTTTCTTTCGTTCTCTAACACTGAAGCTTTCTTT. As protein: CSVFLSFSNTEAFF.

CDR3 DNA sequence: TGTGCCAGCAGTTCTGACAGGGGGATCAATCAGCCCCAGCATTTT. This codes for CASSSDRGINQPQHF. This chain links TRBV2 with TRBJ1-5; TRBD1 matches at 9 bases. Germline-derived CDR1 and CDR2 are SNHLY and FYNNEI. The junction had 5 bases not matched to a gene; V was cut back by 5 bases and J by 3 bases. CDR3 size: 15 residues.

The CDR3 nucleotides read TGCAGCGTTGATAAGGGGGCTGGCTATGGCTACACCTTC. Protein sequence: CSVDKGAGYGYTF. The chain uses TRBV29-1 and TRBJ1-2; 7 bases line up with TRBD1. The V gene end was trimmed by 3 bases and the J gene end by 4 bases; junction bases not matched to a gene: 5. CDR3 length: 13 residues. From germline, CDR1 is SQVTM and CDR2 ANQGSEA.

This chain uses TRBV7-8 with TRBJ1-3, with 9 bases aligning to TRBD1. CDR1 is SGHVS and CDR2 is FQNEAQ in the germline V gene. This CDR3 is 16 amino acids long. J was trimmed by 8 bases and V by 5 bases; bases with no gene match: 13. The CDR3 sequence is CASSLTGGNFVDTIYF. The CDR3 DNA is TGTGCCAGCAGCCTGACAGGGGGAAACTTTGTGGACACCATATATTTT.

The CDR3 protein is CASSHRGRTNEQYF. CDR3 coding DNA: TGCGCCAGCAGCCACCGGGGCCGGACCAACGAGCAGTACTTC. The rearrangement links TRBV5-1 to TRBJ2-7; D possibly matches TRBD1 or TRBD2 (5 bases each). The germline CDR1 and CDR2 sequences are SGHRS and YFSETQ. This CDR3 has 14 amino acids. The V end lost 4 bases, the J end lost 5 bases, and 16 bases lay between the germline ends.

CDR3 amino acids: CASSLHSSYEQYF. The DNA for the CDR3 is TGCGCCAGCAGCTTGCACAGCTCCTACGAGCAGTACTTC. The chain links TRBV5-1 to TRBJ2-7; D ambiguous. The V end was cut by 1 base, the J end by 0 bases, with 5 bases between. Germline CDR1 is SGHRS and CDR2 is YFSETQ. The CDR3 has 13 amino acids.

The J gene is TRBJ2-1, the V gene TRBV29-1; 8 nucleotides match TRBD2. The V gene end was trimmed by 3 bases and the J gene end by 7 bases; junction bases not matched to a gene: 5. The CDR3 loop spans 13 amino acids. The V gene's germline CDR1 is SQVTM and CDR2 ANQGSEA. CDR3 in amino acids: CSVDYGRVNEQFF. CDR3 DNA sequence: TGCAGCGTTGATTACGGGAGGGTAAATGAGCAGTTCTTC.

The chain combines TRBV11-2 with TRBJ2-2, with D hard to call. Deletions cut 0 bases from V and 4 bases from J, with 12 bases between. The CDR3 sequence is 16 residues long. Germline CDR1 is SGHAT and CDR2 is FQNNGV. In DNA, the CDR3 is TGTGCCAGCAGCTTAGAAGCGCCTCGGTTCACCGGGGAGCTGTTTTTT. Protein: CASSLEAPRFTGELFF.

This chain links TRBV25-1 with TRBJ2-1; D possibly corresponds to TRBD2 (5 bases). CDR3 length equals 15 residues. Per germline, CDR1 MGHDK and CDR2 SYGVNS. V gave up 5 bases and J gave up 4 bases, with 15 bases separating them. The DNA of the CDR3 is TGTGCCAGCAGTTGGGGAGCGGACCCATACAATGAGCAGTTCTTC. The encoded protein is CASSWGADPYNEQFF.

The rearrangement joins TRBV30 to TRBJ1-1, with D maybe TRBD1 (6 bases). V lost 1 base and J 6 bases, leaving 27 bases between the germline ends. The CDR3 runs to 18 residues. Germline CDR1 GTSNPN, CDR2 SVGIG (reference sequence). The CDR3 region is CAWSGPKKDWAGEAEAFF. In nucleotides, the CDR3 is TGTGCCTGGAGTGGACCCAAAAAAGATTGGGCAGGGGAAGCTGAAGCTTTCTTT.